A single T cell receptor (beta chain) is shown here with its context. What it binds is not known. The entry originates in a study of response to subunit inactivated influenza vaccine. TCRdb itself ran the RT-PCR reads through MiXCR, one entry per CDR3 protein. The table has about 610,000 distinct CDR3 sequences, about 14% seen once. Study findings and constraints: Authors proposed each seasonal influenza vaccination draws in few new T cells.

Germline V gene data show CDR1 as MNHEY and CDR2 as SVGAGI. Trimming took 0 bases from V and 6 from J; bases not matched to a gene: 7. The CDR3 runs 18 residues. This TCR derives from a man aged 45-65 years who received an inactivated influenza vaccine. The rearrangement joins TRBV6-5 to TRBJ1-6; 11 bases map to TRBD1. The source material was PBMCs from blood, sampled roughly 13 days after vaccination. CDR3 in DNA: TGTGCCAGCAGTTACTCGATAGGACAGGGGGCGCGTAATTCACCCCTCCACTTT. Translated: CASSYSIGQGARNSPLHF.